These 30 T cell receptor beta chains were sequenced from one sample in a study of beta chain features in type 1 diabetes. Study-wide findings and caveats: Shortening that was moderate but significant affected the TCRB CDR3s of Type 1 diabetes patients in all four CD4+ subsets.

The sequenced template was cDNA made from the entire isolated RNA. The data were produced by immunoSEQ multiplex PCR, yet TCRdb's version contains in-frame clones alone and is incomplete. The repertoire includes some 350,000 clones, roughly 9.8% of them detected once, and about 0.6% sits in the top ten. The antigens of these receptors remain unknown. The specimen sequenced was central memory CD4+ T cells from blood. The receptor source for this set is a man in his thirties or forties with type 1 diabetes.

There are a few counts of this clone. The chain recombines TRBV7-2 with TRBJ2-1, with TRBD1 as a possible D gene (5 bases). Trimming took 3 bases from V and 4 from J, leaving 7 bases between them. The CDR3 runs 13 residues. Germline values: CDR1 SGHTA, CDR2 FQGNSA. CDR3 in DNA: TGTGCCAGCAGCTTTACAGGATACAATGAGCAGTTCTTC. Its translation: CASSFTGYNEQFF. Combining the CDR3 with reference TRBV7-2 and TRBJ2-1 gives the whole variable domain GAGVSQSPSNKVTEKGKDVELRCDPISGHTALYWYRQSLGQGLEFLIYFQGNSAPDKSGLPSDRFSAERTGGSVSTLTIQRTQQEDSAVYLCASSFTGYNEQFFGPGTRLTVL.

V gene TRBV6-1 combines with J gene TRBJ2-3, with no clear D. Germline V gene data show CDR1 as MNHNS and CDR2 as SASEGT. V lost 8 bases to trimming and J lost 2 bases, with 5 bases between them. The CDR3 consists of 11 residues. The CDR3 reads CASQTTDTQYF. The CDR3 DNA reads TGTGCCAGCCAGACCACAGATACGCAGTATTTT.

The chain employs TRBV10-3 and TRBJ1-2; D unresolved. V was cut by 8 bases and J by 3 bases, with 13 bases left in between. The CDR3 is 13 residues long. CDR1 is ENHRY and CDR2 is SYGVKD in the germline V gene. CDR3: CAIGRAGDYGYTF. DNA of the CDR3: TGTGCCATCGGACGGGCGGGTGACTATGGCTACACCTTC.

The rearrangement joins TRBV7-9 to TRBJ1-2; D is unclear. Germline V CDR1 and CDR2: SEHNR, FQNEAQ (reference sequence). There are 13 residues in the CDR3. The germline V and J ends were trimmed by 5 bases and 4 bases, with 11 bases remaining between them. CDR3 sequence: CASSPHGSYGYTF. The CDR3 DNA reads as TGTGCCAGCAGCCCCCACGGGAGCTATGGCTACACCTTC.

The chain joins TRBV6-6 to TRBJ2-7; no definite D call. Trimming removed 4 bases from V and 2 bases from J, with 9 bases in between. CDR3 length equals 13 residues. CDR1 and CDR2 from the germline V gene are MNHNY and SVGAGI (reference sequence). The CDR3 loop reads CASSFYITYEQYF. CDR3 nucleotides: TGTGCCAGCAGTTTTTACATAACCTACGAGCAGTACTTC.

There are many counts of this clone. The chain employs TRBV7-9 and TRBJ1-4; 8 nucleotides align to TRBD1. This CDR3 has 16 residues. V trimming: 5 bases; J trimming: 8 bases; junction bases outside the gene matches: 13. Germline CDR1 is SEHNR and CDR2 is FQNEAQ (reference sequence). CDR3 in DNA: TGTGCCAGCAGCCTTGGACATGGACAGGGAGAGGAAAAACTGTTTTTT. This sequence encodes CASSLGHGQGEEKLFF.

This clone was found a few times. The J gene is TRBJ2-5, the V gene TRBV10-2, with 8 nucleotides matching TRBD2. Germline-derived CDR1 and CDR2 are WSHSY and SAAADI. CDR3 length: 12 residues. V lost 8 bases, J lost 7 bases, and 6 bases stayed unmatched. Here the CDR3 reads CASRLASGTQYF. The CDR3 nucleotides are TGCGCCAGCCGACTAGCGTCGGGGACCCAGTACTTC.

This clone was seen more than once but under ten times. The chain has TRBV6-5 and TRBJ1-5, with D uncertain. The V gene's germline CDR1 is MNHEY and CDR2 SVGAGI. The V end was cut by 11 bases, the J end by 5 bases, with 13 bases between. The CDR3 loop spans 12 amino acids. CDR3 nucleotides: TGTGCCGTCGGATTTAGGGATCAGCCCCAGCATTTT. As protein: CAVGFRDQPQHF.

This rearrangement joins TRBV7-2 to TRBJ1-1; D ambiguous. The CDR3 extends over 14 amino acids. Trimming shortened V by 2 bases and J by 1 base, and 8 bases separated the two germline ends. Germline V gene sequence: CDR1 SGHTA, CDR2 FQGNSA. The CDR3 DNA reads TGTGCCAGCAGCTTAAGTGGAGAGAACACTGAAGCTTTCTTT. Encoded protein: CASSLSGENTEAFF.

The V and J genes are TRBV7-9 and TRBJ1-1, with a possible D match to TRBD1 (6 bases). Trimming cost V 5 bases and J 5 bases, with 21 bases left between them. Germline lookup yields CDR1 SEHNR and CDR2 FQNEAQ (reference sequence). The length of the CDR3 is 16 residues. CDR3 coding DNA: TGTGCCAGCAGCCCCCGGGCCCAGGGGCTGGGGACTGAAGCTTTCTTT. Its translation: CASSPRAQGLGTEAFF.

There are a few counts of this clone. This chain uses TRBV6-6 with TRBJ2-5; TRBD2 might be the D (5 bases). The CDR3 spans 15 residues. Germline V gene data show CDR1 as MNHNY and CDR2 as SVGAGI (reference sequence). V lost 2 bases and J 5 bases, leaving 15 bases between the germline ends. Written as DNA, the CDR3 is TGTGCCAGCAGTTACCCCCAAAGCGGTGGGGAGACCCAGTACTTC. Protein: CASSYPQSGGETQYF.

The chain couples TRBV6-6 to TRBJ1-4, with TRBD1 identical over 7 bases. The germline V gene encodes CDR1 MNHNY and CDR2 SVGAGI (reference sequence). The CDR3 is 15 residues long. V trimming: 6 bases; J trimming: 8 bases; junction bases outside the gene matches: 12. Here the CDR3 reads CASSRFTGVDEKLFF. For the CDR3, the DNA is TGTGCCAGCAGCCGCTTCACAGGGGTGGACGAAAAACTGTTTTTT.

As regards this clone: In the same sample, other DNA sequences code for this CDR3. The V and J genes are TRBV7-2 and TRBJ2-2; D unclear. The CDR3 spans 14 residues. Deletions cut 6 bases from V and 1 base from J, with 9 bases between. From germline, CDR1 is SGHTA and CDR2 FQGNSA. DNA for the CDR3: TGTGCCAGCAGGTCCCGGGTGAACACCGGGGAGCTGTTTTTT. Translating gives CASRSRVNTGELFF.

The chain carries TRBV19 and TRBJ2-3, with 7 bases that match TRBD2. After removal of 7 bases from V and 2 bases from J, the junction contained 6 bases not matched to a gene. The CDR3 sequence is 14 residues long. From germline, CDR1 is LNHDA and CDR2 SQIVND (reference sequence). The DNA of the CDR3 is TGTGCCAGTAAGTGGGACTACATCACAGATACGCAGTATTTT. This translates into CASKWDYITDTQYF.

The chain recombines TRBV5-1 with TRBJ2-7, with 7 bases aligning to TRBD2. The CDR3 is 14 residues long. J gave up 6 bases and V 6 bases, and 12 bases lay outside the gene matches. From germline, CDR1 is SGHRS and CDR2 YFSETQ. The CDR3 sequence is CASKRGGGRGEQYF. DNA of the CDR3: TGCGCCAGCAAGAGGGGCGGGGGACGAGGCGAGCAGTACTTC.

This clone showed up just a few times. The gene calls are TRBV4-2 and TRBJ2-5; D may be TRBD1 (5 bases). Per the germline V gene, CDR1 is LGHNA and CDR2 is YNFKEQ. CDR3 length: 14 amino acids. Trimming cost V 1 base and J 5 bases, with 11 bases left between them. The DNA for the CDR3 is TGTGCCAGCAGCCAAGGAGCAGGGCGGGAGACCCAGTACTTC. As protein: CASSQGAGRETQYF.

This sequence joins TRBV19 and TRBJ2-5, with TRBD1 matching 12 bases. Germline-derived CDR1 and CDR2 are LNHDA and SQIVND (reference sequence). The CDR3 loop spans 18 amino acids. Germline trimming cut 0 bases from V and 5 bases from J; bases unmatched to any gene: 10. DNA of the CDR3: TGTGCCAGTAGTATAGATCCACCCGGGACAGGGGGCTATGAGACCCAGTACTTC. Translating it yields CASSIDPPGTGGYETQYF.

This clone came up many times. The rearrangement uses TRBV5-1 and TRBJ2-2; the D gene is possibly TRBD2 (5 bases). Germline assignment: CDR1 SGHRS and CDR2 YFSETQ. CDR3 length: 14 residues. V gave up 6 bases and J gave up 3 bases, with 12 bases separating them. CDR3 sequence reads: CASNPPRDTGELFF. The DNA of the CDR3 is TGCGCCAGCAATCCCCCGAGGGACACCGGGGAGCTGTTTTTT.

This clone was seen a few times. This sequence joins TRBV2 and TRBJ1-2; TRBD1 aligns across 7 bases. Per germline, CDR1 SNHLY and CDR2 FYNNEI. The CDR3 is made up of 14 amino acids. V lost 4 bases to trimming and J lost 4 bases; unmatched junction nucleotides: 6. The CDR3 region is CASSGEGAGYGYTF. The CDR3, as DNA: TGTGCCAGCAGTGGGGAGGGGGCAGGCTATGGCTACACCTTC.

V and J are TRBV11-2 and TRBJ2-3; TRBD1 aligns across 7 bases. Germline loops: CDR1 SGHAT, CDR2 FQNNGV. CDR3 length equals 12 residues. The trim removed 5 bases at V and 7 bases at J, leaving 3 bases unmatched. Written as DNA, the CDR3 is TGTGCCAGCAGCCGGGACAGCAATACGCAGTATTTT. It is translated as CASSRDSNTQYF.

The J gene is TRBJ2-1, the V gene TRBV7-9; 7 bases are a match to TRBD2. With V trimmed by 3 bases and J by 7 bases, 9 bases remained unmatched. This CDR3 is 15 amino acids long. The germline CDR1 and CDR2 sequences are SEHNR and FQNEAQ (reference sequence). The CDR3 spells CASSFGRTQVNEQFF. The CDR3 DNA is TGTGCCAGCAGCTTCGGGAGGACCCAGGTGAATGAGCAGTTCTTC.

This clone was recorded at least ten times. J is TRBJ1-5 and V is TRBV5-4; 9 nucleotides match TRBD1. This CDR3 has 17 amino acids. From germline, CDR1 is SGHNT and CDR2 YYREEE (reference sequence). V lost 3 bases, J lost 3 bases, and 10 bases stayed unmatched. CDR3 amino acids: CASSSGGGTGLNQPQHF. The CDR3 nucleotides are TGTGCCAGCAGCTCCGGCGGGGGGACAGGGCTCAATCAGCCCCAGCATTTT.

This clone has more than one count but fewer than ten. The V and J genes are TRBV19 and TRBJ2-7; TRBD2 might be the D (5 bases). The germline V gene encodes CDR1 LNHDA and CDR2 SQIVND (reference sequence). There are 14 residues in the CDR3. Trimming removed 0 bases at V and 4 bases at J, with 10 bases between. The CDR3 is CASSIDLRAYEQYF. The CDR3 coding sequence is TGTGCCAGTAGTATAGATCTGAGGGCGTACGAGCAGTACTTC.

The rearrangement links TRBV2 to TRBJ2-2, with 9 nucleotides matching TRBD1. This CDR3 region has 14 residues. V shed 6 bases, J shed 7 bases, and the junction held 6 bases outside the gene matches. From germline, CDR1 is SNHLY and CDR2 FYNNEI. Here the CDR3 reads CASSYTGGGGELFF. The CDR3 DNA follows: TGTGCCAGCAGCTACACAGGGGGCGGCGGGGAGCTGTTTTTT.

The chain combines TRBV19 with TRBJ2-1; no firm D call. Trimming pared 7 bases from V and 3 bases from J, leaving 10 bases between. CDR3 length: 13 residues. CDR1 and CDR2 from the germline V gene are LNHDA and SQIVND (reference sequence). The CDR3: CASTPSYYNEQFF. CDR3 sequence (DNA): TGTGCCAGTACCCCTAGTTACTACAATGAGCAGTTCTTC.

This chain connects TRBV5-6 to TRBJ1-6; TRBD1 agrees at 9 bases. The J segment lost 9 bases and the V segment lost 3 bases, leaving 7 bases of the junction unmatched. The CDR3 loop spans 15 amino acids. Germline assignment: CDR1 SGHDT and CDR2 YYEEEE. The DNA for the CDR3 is TGTGCCAGCAGCTCAGTAACAGGGGGCAGTTCACCCCTCCACTTT. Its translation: CASSSVTGGSSPLHF.

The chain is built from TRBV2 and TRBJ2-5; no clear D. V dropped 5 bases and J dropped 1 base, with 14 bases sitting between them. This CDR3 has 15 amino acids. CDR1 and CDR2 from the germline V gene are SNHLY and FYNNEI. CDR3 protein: CASSRGLGSQETQYF. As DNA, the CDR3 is TGTGCCAGCAGTAGAGGTTTGGGAAGCCAAGAGACCCAGTACTTC.

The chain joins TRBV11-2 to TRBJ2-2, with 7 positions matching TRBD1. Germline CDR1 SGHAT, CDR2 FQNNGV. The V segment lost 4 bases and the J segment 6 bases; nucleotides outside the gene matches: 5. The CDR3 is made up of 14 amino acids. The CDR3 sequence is CASSSQGFAGELFF. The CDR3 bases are TGTGCCAGCAGCTCACAGGGGTTCGCCGGGGAGCTGTTTTTT.

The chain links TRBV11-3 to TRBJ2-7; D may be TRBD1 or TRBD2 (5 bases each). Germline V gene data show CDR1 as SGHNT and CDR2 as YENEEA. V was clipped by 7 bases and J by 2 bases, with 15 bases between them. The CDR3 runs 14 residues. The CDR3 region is CASTESLGAYEQYF. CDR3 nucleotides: TGTGCCAGCACCGAGTCGTTGGGGGCCTACGAGCAGTACTTC.

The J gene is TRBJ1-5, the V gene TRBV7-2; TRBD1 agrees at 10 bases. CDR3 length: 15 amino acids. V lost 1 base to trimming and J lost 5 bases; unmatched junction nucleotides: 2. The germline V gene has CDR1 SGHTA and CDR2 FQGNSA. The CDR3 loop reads CASSLDGTGDQPQHF. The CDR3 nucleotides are TGTGCCAGCAGCTTAGACGGGACAGGGGATCAGCCCCAGCATTTT.